This TCR beta chain was retrieved from a study of T-cell memory formation after mild COVID-19. Study findings and constraints: CD4+ clones that contracted lay mainly in CM and EM; CD8+ ones lay in EMRA. Nothing showed for sure that second-wave clones peaking on day 37 were SARS-CoV-2 specific.

TCRdb used MiXCR to reprocess the 5' RACE reads, holding one entry per CDR3 protein. The sample lists roughly 130,000 distinct CDR3 sequences; about 5.9% were seen once. This clonotype was seen more than once but under ten times. Its antigen remains unidentified. This receptor was taken from an adult woman who had mild COVID-19 (a few samples of this study predate the infection). Cell type and time point are not known. Sequencing input: PBMCs or a T cell subset sorted from them (not recorded which).

CDR3 bases: TGTGCCAGCAGCTTAGGTTTCACCGGGGAGCTGTTTTTT. Translation: CASSLGFTGELFF. This chain links TRBV5-4 with TRBJ2-2; no clear D. Trimming left V 2 bases short and J 4 bases short, with 6 bases between. This CDR3 comprises 13 residues. Looked up from germline, CDR1 is SGHNT and CDR2 is YYREEE (reference sequence).